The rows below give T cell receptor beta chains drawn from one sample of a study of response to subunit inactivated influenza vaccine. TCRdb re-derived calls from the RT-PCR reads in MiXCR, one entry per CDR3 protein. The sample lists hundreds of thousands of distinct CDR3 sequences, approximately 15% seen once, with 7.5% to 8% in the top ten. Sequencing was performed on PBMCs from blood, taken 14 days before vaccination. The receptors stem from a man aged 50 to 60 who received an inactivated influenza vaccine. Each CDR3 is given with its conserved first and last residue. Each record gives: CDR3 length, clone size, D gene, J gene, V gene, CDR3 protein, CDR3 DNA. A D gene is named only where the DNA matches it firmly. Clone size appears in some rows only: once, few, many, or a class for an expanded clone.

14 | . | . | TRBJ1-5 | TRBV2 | CASTTGRANQPQHF | TGTGCCAGCACCACAGGGCGGGCGAATCAGCCCCAGCATTTT
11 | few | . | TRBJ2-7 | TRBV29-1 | CSVRTDYEQYF | TGCAGCGTAAGGACAGACTACGAGCAGTACTTC
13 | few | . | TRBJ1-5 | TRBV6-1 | CASRTEGNQPQHF | TGTGCCAGCAGGACAGAAGGGAACCAGCCCCAGCATTTT
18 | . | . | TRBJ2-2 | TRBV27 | CASSPLPRGPTNTGELFF | TGTGCCAGCAGTCCCCTTCCCAGGGGCCCTACGAACACCGGGGAGCTGTTTTTT
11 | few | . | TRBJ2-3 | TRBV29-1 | CSVLSTDTQYF | TGCAGCGTTCTGAGCACAGATACGCAGTATTTT
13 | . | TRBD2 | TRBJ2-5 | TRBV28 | CASSSGTSRPPYF | TGTGCCAGCAGTTCAGGGACTAGCCGACCTCCGTACTTC
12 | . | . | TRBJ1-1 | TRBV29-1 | CSVAEGGTEAFF | TGCAGCGTTGCAGAGGGTGGGACTGAAGCTTTCTTT
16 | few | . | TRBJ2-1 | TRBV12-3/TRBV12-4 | CASSYGVEPSYNEQFF | TGTGCCAGCAGTTATGGGGTTGAACCCTCCTACAATGAGCAGTTCTTC
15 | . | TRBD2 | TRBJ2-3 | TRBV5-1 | CASRLTSGRADTQYF | TGCGCCAGCAGACTGACTAGCGGGCGGGCCGATACGCAGTATTTT
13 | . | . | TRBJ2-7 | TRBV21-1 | CASSNVGNYEQYF | TGTGCCAGCAGCAACGTGGGGAACTACGAGCAGTACTTC
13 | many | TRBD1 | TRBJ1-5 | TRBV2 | CASQGQAGQPQHF | TGTGCCAGCCAAGGACAGGCTGGTCAGCCCCAGCATTTT
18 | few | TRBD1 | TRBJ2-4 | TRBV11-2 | CASSLGDRSLLAKNIQYF | TGTGCCAGCAGCTTAGGGGACAGGTCGCTCCTAGCCAAAAACATTCAGTACTTC
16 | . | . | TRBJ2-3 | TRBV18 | CASSHPGGTTTDTQYF | TGTGCCAGCTCACATCCTGGCGGGACCACCACAGATACGCAGTATTTT
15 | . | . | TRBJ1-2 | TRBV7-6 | CASSLGGIGTYGYTF | TGTGCCAGCAGCTTAGGGGGGATAGGGACCTATGGCTACACCTTC
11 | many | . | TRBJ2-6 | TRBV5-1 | CASSSGWVLTF | TGCGCCAGCAGCTCCGGATGGGTCCTGACTTTC
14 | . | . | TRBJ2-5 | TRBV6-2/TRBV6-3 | CASSRLIRGETQYF | TGTGCCAGCAGCCGGCTTATCAGGGGAGAGACCCAGTACTTC
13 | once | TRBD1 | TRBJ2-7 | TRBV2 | CASNAGQGYEQYF | TGTGCCAGCAATGCAGGACAGGGATACGAGCAGTACTTC
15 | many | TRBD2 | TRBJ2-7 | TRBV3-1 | CASSQVSGGSYEQYF | TGTGCCAGCAGCCAAGTTAGCGGGGGTTCCTACGAGCAGTACTTC
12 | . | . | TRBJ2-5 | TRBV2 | CASRRSRETQYF | TGTGCCAGCAGAAGGAGTCGGGAGACCCAGTACTTC
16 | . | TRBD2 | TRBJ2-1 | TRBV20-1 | CSARDSAGGYYNEQFF | TGCAGTGCTAGAGATTCCGCGGGGGGCTACTACAATGAGCAGTTCTTC
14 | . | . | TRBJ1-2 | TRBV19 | CASSIRDSDYGYTF | TGTGCCAGTAGTATTAGGGACTCGGACTATGGCTACACCTTC
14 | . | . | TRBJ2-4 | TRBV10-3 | CAIGDGVAKNIQYF | TGTGCCATCGGTGACGGGGTGGCCAAAAACATTCAGTACTTC
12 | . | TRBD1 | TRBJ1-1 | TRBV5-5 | CASSPRQGVAFF | TGTGCCAGCAGCCCAAGACAGGGTGTAGCTTTCTTT
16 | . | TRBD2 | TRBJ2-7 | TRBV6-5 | CASSYYPSGSTYEQYF | TGTGCCAGCAGTTACTACCCTAGCGGGAGTACTTACGAGCAGTACTTC
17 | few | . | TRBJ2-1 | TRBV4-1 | CASSQRAAPSSYNEQFF | TGCGCCAGCAGCCAGCGGGCGGCTCCATCCTCCTACAATGAGCAGTTCTTC
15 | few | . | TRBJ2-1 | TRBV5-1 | CASSLSVSSYNEQFF | TGCGCCAGCAGCCTCAGTGTTAGCTCCTACAATGAGCAGTTCTTC
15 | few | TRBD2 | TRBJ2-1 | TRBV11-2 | CASSPTAGGLYEQFF | TGTGCCAGCAGCCCCACAGCGGGGGGATTGTATGAGCAGTTCTTC
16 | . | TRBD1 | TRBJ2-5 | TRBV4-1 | CASSPLGQGISRTQYF | TGCGCCAGCAGCCCCCTGGGACAGGGGATTTCAAGGACCCAGTACTTC
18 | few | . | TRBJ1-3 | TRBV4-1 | CASSHDLRRKPSGNTIYF | TGCGCCAGCAGCCACGACTTAAGGAGGAAGCCCTCTGGAAACACCATATATTTT
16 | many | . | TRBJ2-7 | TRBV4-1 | CASSQTDSPSIYEQYF | TGCGCCAGCAGCCAAACTGACAGTCCTTCCATCTACGAGCAGTACTTC
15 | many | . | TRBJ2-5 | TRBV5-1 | CASSLITGIQETQYF | TGCGCCAGCAGTTTGATTACCGGGATCCAAGAGACCCAGTACTTC
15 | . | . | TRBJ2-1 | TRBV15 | CATSLSMSSYNEQFF | TGTGCCACCAGTTTGAGTATGAGCTCCTACAATGAGCAGTTCTTC
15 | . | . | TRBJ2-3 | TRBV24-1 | CATSDPSTSTDTQYF | TGTGCCACCAGTGATCCGTCGACTAGCACAGATACGCAGTATTTT
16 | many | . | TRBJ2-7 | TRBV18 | CASSPSSRGVYYEQYF | TGTGCCAGCTCACCAAGTAGCAGGGGGGTCTACTACGAGCAGTACTTC
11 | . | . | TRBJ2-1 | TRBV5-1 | CASSQLAEQFF | TGCGCCAGCAGCCAGCTCGCTGAGCAGTTCTTC
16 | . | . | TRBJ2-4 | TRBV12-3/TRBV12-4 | CASSPSLGTLKSGQYF | TGTGCCAGCAGCCCCTCGTTAGGGACCCTAAAATCGGGCCAGTACTTC
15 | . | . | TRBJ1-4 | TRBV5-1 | CASSFLPGNTRELFF | TGCGCCAGCAGTTTTTTGCCGGGGAACACGAGGGAACTGTTTTTT
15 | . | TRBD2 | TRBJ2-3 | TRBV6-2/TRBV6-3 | CASSSPGGPTETQYF | TGTGCCAGCAGCTCACCGGGAGGGCCGACAGAAACGCAGTATTTT
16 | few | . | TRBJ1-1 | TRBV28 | CASSTPRGASNTEAFF | TGTGCCAGCAGTACCCCACGAGGGGCTTCGAACACTGAAGCTTTCTTT
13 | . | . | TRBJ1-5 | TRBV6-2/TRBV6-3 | CASSLNRDHPQHF | TGTGCCAGCAGTTTGAACCGGGATCACCCCCAGCATTTT